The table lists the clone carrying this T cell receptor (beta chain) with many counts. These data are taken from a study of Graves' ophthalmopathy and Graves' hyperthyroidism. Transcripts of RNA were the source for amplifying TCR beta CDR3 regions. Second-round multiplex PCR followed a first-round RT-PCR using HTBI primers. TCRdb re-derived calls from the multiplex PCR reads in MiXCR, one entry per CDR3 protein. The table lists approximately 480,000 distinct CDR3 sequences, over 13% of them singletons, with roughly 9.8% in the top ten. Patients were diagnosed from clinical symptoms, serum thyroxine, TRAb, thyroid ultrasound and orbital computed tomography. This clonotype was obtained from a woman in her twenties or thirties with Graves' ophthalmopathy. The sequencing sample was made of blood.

CDR3 sequence: CASSTGRYEQYF. DNA of the CDR3: TGTGCCAGCAGCACTGGACGCTACGAGCAGTACTTC. The chain recombines TRBV7-8 with TRBJ2-7, with D uncertain. Germline assignment: CDR1 SGHVS and CDR2 FQNEAQ. V lost 5 bases and J 3 bases, leaving 8 bases between the germline ends. The CDR3 runs 12 residues.